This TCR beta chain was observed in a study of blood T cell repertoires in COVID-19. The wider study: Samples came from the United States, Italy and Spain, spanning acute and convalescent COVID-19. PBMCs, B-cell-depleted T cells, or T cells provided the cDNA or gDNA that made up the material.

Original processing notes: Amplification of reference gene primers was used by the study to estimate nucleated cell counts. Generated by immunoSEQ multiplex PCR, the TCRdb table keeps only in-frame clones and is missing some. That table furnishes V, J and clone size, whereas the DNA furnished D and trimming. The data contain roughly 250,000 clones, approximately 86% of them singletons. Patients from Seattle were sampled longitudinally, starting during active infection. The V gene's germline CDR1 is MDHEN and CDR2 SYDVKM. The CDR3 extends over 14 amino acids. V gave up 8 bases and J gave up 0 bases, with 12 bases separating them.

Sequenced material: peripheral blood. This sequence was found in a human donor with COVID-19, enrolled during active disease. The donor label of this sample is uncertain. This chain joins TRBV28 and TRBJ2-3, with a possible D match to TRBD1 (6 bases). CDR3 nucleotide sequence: TGTGCCAGCGGGGGCAGTCCTAGCACAGATACGCAGTATTTT. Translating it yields CASGGSPSTDTQYF. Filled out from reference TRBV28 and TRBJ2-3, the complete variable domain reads DVKVTQSSRYLVKRTGEKVFLECVQDMDHENMFWYRQDPGLGLRLIYFSYDVKMKEKGDIPEGYSVSREKKERFSLILESASTNQTSMYLCASGGSPSTDTQYFGPGTRLTVL.